This T cell receptor beta chain was found in a study of T-cell memory formation after mild COVID-19. Background on the study: TCR clusters largely stayed donor specific. General study points: A subset of responding clones appeared in pre-infection memory, suggesting cross-reactive memory joined.

The CDR3 has 16 residues. The V and J ends lost 0 bases and 0 bases respectively, with 9 bases between them. Germline values: CDR1 LNHNV, CDR2 YYDKDF (reference sequence). TCRdb ran MiXCR on the 5' RACE reads and lists one entry per CDR3 protein. Of under 350,000 distinct CDR3 sequences detected, about a sixth appear once; the ten largest clones hold more than 20%. This clonotype was observed a few times. Its matching antigen is unknown. This clonotype was obtained from a man younger than 30 who had mild COVID-19 (a few samples of this study predate the infection). Cell type and time point are not known. Source material: PBMCs or a T cell subset sorted from them (not recorded which). V gene TRBV15 combines with J gene TRBJ1-5, with a possible D match to TRBD1 (5 bases). The CDR3 spells CATSRDQGDSNQPQHF. CDR3 DNA: TGTGCCACCAGCAGAGATCAGGGAGATAGCAATCAGCCCCAGCATTTT.